Described below is a single TCR beta chain sequence and its context. What it recognizes is unknown. Germline V gene data show CDR1 as SGHTA and CDR2 as FQGTGA. The CDR3 is 16 amino acids. Trimming cost V 5 bases and J 5 bases; bases outside gene matches: 8. This entry belongs to a study of CD8 T cells in ankylosing spondylitis. Study-level findings and limits: Disease-linked clones, CD8+, were relatively rare in peripheral blood.

TCRdb used MiXCR to reprocess the 5' RACE reads, holding one entry per CDR3 protein. The sample lists about 130,000 distinct CDR3 sequences; around 9.3% were seen once. This sequence originates from a male donor with ankylosing spondylitis or in good health (not recorded which). V usage is TRBV7-3 and J usage is TRBJ2-5, with 13 bases identical to TRBD2. Sequences were obtained from blood, either unsorted or a sorted T cell fraction (not recorded which). The CDR3 coding sequence is TGTGCCAGCAGCCTTTGGACTAGCGGGAGTCCCGAGACCCAGTACTTC. Translating gives CASSLWTSGSPETQYF.